Below, 6 T cell receptor beta chains from the same sample are listed, as sequenced in a study of blood T cell repertoires in COVID-19. Method: immunoSEQ multiplex PCR; TCRdb's copy keeps in-frame clones and lacks some. The repertoire has some 50,000 clones, 80% to 90% of them found once; the top ten carry about 8%. Sequenced material: peripheral blood. The receptors come from a woman in her 70s with active COVID-19.

The chain employs TRBV21-1 and TRBJ2-7; the table's D gene call, TRBD1, was not cross checked with the DNA. TRBV21-1 counts as a pseudogene. There are 15 residues in the CDR3. The CDR3 sequence is CASSPRDRSSYEQYF. DNA of the CDR3: TGTGCCAGCAGCCCTCGGGACAGGAGCTCCTACGAGCAGTACTTC.

In this sample, this clone turned up a few times. The chain links TRBV4-2 to TRBJ1-6; TRBD1 matches 8 bases. Unmatched junction bases numbered 4, after V lost 2 bases and J lost 7 bases. Germline V gives CDR1 LGHNA, CDR2 YNFKEQ. This CDR3 comprises 15 residues. This CDR3 is CASSQPTGDNSPLHF. CDR3 in DNA: TGTGCCAGCAGCCAACCGACAGGGGACAATTCACCCCTCCACTTT.

The chain recombines TRBV28 with TRBJ2-1, with a possible D match to TRBD1 (6 bases). V dropped 5 bases and J dropped 2 bases, with 13 bases sitting between them. The CDR3 has 15 residues. Germline V CDR1 and CDR2: MDHEN, SYDVKM. This chain's CDR3 is CASSPPGTTYNEQFF. The CDR3 bases are TGTGCCAGCAGTCCGCCTGGGACAACCTACAATGAGCAGTTCTTC.

This chain uses TRBV28 with TRBJ1-1; 10 bases match TRBD1. V dropped 5 bases and J dropped 11; count of bases not matched to a gene: 8. The CDR3 runs to 13 residues. Per germline, CDR1 MDHEN and CDR2 SYDVKM. For the CDR3, the DNA is TGTGCCAGCAGTATTCCCGGGACAGGGGAGGCTTTCTTT. Protein sequence: CASSIPGTGEAFF.

The chain recombines TRBV9 with TRBJ2-1, with TRBD2 matching 9 bases. Germline V CDR1 and CDR2: SGDLS, YYNGEE. V lost 0 bases, J lost 12 bases, and 13 bases stayed unmatched. The CDR3 has 16 residues. The DNA of the CDR3 is TGTGCCAGCAGCGTAGTCCCTAGCGGGGCTGGGGGAGGGCAGTTCTTC. The encoded protein is CASSVVPSGAGGGQFF.

V and J are TRBV7-6 and TRBJ1-5; 7 bases agree with TRBD1. With 0 bases clipped from V and 5 bases from J, the junction kept 10 bases outside the gene matches. The germline V gene encodes CDR1 SGHVS and CDR2 FNYEAQ. The CDR3 consists of 17 residues. CDR3 protein: CASSLATIGQDDQPQHF. In DNA, the CDR3 is TGTGCCAGCAGCTTAGCCACCATCGGACAGGACGATCAGCCCCAGCATTTT.